The 25 T cell receptor beta chains given below trace back to one sample, sequenced in a study of T cells in localized non-small cell lung cancer. Sequencing used immunoSEQ multiplex PCR; TCRdb keeps in-frame clones, though not all of them. Of some 39,000 clones in the sample, roughly 89% were seen once. The sequences come from peripheral blood mononuclear cells, collected before any cancer treatment. The receptors here all came from a male donor aged 60 or over with stage II lung adenocarcinoma.

The gene calls are TRBV6-1 and TRBJ1-2; unclear D gene. This CDR3 is 16 amino acids long. With 1 base removed from V and 7 bases from J, the gap between germline ends came to 19 bases. Germline-derived CDR1 and CDR2 are MNHNS and SASEGT. CDR3: CASSEVGPGRSVGYTF. As DNA, the CDR3 is TGTGCCAGCAGTGAAGTCGGTCCCGGCCGGTCGGTTGGCTACACCTTC.

This clone occurred once. The V call is TRBV19, the J call TRBJ2-7, with D perhaps TRBD1 (7 bases). The CDR3 has 16 residues. The V end was cut by 0 bases, the J end by 4 bases, with 16 bases between. Germline V lookup: CDR1 LNHDA, CDR2 SQIVND (reference sequence). CDR3 nucleotides: TGTGCCAGTAGTATAGATGTGCAGGGGGGCCTGTACGAGCAGTACTTC. Protein product: CASSIDVQGGLYEQYF.

This clone has more than one count but fewer than ten. The chain employs TRBV11-3 and TRBJ2-1, with TRBD2 matching over 7 bases. The J segment lost 10 bases and the V segment lost 2 bases, leaving 17 bases of the junction unmatched. The CDR3 runs to 17 residues. Germline values: CDR1 SGHNT, CDR2 YENEEA. DNA for the CDR3: TGTGCCAGCAGCTTACGAGAGGGCGGGAGTAGGAGGATGGAGCAGTTCTTC. Translating gives CASSLREGGSRRMEQFF.

This CDR3 reads CASSVSGFTGELFF. As DNA, the CDR3 is TGTGCCAGCAGCGTCTCCGGTTTCACCGGGGAGCTGTTTTTT. This chain links TRBV9 with TRBJ2-2, with D hard to call. Trimming cost V 2 bases and J 4 bases, with 9 bases left between them. The germline V gene has CDR1 SGDLS and CDR2 YYNGEE. The CDR3 runs to 14 residues.

The gene calls are TRBV4-1 and TRBJ2-7; no clear D gene. The V end was cut by 3 bases, the J end by 7 bases, with 22 bases between. CDR1 MGHRA and CDR2 YSYEKL come from the germline V gene. This CDR3 has 16 amino acids. The CDR3 loop is CASSQQDARASGEQYF. The CDR3 DNA reads TGCGCCAGCAGCCAGCAAGACGCTCGAGCGTCGGGTGAGCAGTACTTC.

The chain combines TRBV27 with TRBJ1-2; 7 nucleotides agree with TRBD1. CDR1 MNHEY and CDR2 SMNVEV come from the germline V gene (reference sequence). Germline trimming cut 5 bases from V and 5 bases from J; bases unmatched to any gene: 5. CDR3 length: 13 amino acids. DNA for the CDR3: TGTGCCAGCAGTCGGGACAGTGCATATGGCTACACCTTC. It is translated as CASSRDSAYGYTF.

The rearrangement uses TRBV2 and TRBJ1-1; tentatively, D is TRBD1 (5 bases). There are 13 residues in the CDR3. CDR1 is SNHLY and CDR2 is FYNNEI in the germline V gene. Trimming left V 2 bases short and J 5 bases short, with 9 bases between. For the CDR3, the DNA is TGTGCCAGCAGTGAAAGTGGGGGTACTGAAGCTTTCTTT. Translated: CASSESGGTEAFF.

The rearrangement uses TRBV27 and TRBJ1-2, with D uncertain. The CDR3 runs 13 residues. The germline V and J ends were trimmed by 7 bases and 3 bases, with 12 bases remaining between them. Germline-derived CDR1 and CDR2 are MNHEY and SMNVEV (reference sequence). DNA of the CDR3: TGTGCCAGCACCCGGCGGGGAGACTATGGCTACACCTTC. Translated: CASTRRGDYGYTF.

This sequence joins TRBV2 and TRBJ2-5, with 8 bases that match TRBD1. With V trimmed by 6 bases and J by 3 bases, 6 bases remained unmatched. CDR1 and CDR2 (germline): SNHLY, FYNNEI. CDR3 length: 14 residues. The CDR3 loop reads CASSYETGEETQYF. The CDR3, as DNA: TGTGCCAGCAGCTATGAGACAGGGGAAGAGACCCAGTACTTC.

In regard to this clone: The sample carries other DNA sequences with the same CDR3. The chain joins TRBV5-4 to TRBJ1-2; TRBD1 is a possible D gene (5 bases). The CDR3 contains 14 residues. Deletions cut 4 bases from V and 0 bases from J, with 10 bases between. Germline V gene lookup returns CDR1 SGHNT and CDR2 YYREEE (reference sequence). Here the CDR3 DNA reads TGTGCCAGCAGCCCAGACAGAGCTAACTATGGCTACACCTTC. Amino acids: CASSPDRANYGYTF.

The genes are TRBV7-9 and TRBJ2-5; 9 bases are a match to TRBD1. The DNA end lines up better with TRBJ2-7; the J call may be wrong. The germline CDR1 and CDR2 sequences are SEHNR and FQNEAQ (reference sequence). The CDR3 extends over 16 amino acids. In DNA, the CDR3 is TGTGCCAGCAGCTTAGCCCTTGGGACAGGGAATAACGAGCAGTACTTC. It translates to CASSLALGTGNNEQYF.

In DNA form, the CDR3 reads TGTGCCAGCAGCCGAGATTCCACAGATACGCAGTATTTT. Translated, it gives CASSRDSTDTQYF. The V and J genes are TRBV4-2 and TRBJ2-3; D gene unclear. The germline V and J ends were trimmed by 4 bases and 2 bases, with 7 bases remaining between them. Germline V gene sequence: CDR1 LGHNA, CDR2 YNFKEQ. The CDR3 extends over 13 amino acids.

The chain employs TRBV6-5 and TRBJ2-7, with D uncertain. With 0 bases removed from V and 5 bases from J, the gap between germline ends came to 8 bases. This CDR3 has 13 residues. Germline V CDR1 and CDR2: MNHEY, SVGAGI. CDR3 protein: CASSYSRSHEQYF. CDR3 coding DNA: TGTGCCAGCAGTTACTCTAGGAGCCACGAGCAGTACTTC.

V gene TRBV18 combines with J gene TRBJ1-2; tentatively, D is TRBD1 (5 bases). Germline V gene lookup returns CDR1 KGHSH and CDR2 LQKENI. This CDR3 has 15 amino acids. V lost 2 bases and J lost 3, with 13 bases in between. The CDR3 loop reads CASSPSTTVDYGYTF. The CDR3 bases are TGTGCCAGCTCACCATCTACGACAGTTGACTATGGCTACACCTTC. The full variable domain, in which reference TRBV18 and TRBJ1-2 provide the parts outside the CDR3, is NAGVMQNPRHLVRRRGQEARLRCSPMKGHSHVYWYRQLPEEGLKFMVYLQKENIIDESGMPKERFSAEFPKEGPSILRIQQVVRGDSAAYFCASSPSTTVDYGYTFGSGTRLTVV.

This clone is a singleton in its sample. The chain carries TRBV13 and TRBJ1-1, with D perhaps matching TRBD1 (5 bases). Trimming left V 5 bases short and J 5 bases short, with 15 bases between. This CDR3 spans 14 amino acids. In germline, CDR1 is PRHDT, CDR2 FYEKMQ (reference sequence). The CDR3 sequence: CASSKWGSGTEAFF. The CDR3 DNA is TGTGCCAGCAGCAAATGGGGCTCGGGGACTGAAGCTTTCTTT.

The J gene is TRBJ1-4, the V gene TRBV7-9; D unresolved. V lost 1 base to trimming and J lost 7 bases, with 10 bases between them. This CDR3 comprises 14 residues. Germline loops: CDR1 SEHNR, CDR2 FQNEAQ (reference sequence). The CDR3 protein is CASSLEAGSEKLFF. The DNA of the CDR3 is TGTGCCAGCAGCTTAGAGGCAGGTTCTGAAAAACTGTTTTTT.

V is TRBV9 and J is TRBJ1-1, with 8 bases aligning to TRBD1. The CDR3 is made up of 14 amino acids. CDR1 SGDLS and CDR2 YYNGEE come from the germline V gene. Trimming cost V 6 bases and J 1 base; bases outside gene matches: 5. The CDR3 DNA sequence: TGTGCCAGCACCCCCGGGACAGGGAACACTGAAGCTTTCTTT. Protein product: CASTPGTGNTEAFF. The variable domain in full, with the rest retrieved from reference TRBV9 and TRBJ1-1, is DSGVTQTPKHLITATGQRVTLRCSPRSGDLSVYWYQQSLDQGLQFLIQYYNGEERAKGNILERFSAQQFPDLHSELNLSSLELGDSALYFCASTPGTGNTEAFFGQGTRLTVV.

This clone was seen a single time. This chain connects TRBV29-1 to TRBJ2-2; D gene uncertain. The germline V gene has CDR1 SQVTM and CDR2 ANQGSEA. Trimming removed 4 bases from V and 4 bases from J, with 13 bases in between. The CDR3 runs to 14 residues. The CDR3 coding sequence is TGCAGCGTTGTATCCGGGCAGCGCACCGGGGAGCTGTTTTTT. This encodes CSVVSGQRTGELFF.

In this sample, this clone turned up a few times. The genes are TRBV7-2 and TRBJ2-1; possibly TRBD1 for D (6 bases). Deletions cut 5 bases from V and 6 bases from J, with 11 bases between. Germline V gene sequence: CDR1 SGHTA, CDR2 FQGNSA. The CDR3 length is 13 residues. The CDR3 DNA reads TGTGCCAGCAGCCCCTACAGGGTCAATGAGCAGTTCTTC. As protein: CASSPYRVNEQFF.

The chain uses TRBV4-2 and TRBJ1-5; D not certain. Trimming removed 0 bases at V and 5 bases at J, with 5 bases between. CDR3 size: 13 residues. Germline V gene lookup returns CDR1 LGHNA and CDR2 YNFKEQ. This CDR3 reads CASSQDRHQPQHF. The CDR3 nucleotides are TGTGCCAGCAGCCAAGATAGGCATCAGCCCCAGCATTTT.

The rearrangement links TRBV28 to TRBJ2-3, with 10 bases fitting TRBD2. V was pared by 6 bases and J by 2 bases, with 5 bases of the junction left unmatched. Germline V gene data show CDR1 as MDHEN and CDR2 as SYDVKM. CDR3 size: 15 residues. DNA for the CDR3: TGTGCCAGCAGAGGTAGCGGGGGGCCCACAGATACGCAGTATTTT. This sequence encodes CASRGSGGPTDTQYF.

The V call is TRBV6-5, the J call TRBJ2-2; possibly TRBD1 for D (6 bases). Trimming cost V 2 bases and J 2 bases, with 9 bases left between them. CDR1 and CDR2 from the germline V gene are MNHEY and SVGAGI. The CDR3 is 15 residues long. The chain's CDR3 is CASSYTRGNTGELFF. CDR3 nucleotides: TGTGCCAGCAGTTACACCAGGGGTAACACCGGGGAGCTGTTTTTT.

This clone was counted only a few times. This chain connects TRBV4-1 to TRBJ1-1; D is undetermined. With 4 bases removed from V and 5 bases from J, the gap between germline ends came to 14 bases. Germline CDR1 is MGHRA and CDR2 is YSYEKL. The CDR3 consists of 14 residues. The CDR3, as DNA: TGCGCCAGCAGCCCCTGGTTGCAAAGGACTGAAGCTTTCTTT. Translation: CASSPWLQRTEAFF.

V gene TRBV7-3 combines with J gene TRBJ2-2, with 8 bases that match TRBD2. Germline CDR1 reads SGHTA; CDR2 reads FQGTGA. V gave up 4 bases and J gave up 6 bases; unmatched junction bases: 4. The CDR3 is 14 amino acids. The CDR3 DNA follows: TGTGCCAGCAGCTACGGACTAGCTGCCGGGGAGCTGTTTTTT. Translated: CASSYGLAAGELFF.

The chain employs TRBV6-5 and TRBJ2-7; the D gene could be TRBD1 or TRBD2 (6 bases each). Germline V lookup: CDR1 MNHEY, CDR2 SVGAGI. Deletions cut 0 bases from V and 7 bases from J, with 19 bases between. The CDR3 length is 16 residues. This CDR3 is CASSYSGPTGGGEQYF. CDR3 coding DNA: TGTGCCAGCAGTTACTCGGGCCCGACAGGAGGGGGGGAGCAGTACTTC.